What follows are 5 T cell receptor beta chains derived from one specimen sequenced in a study of T cell changes during pregnancy in multiple sclerosis. Profiled with immunoSEQ multiplex PCR; TCRdb holds only in-frame clones, not every one. The sample holds roughly 40,000 clones, 92% seen once. The starting material was CD8+ T cells from peripheral blood mononuclear cells, obtained in the first trimester of pregnancy. These receptors all come from a female donor with multiple sclerosis, enrolled in a pregnancy study.

This clone has only one observation. The chain couples TRBV28 to TRBJ2-2; D is undetermined. The CDR3 has 17 amino acids. Trimming removed 3 bases from V and 0 bases from J, with 14 bases in between. Germline values: CDR1 MDHEN, CDR2 SYDVKM. The CDR3 DNA reads as TGTGCCAGCAGTTTCAGGCTATCAGTTCCGAACACCGGGGAGCTGTTTTTT. This translates into CASSFRLSVPNTGELFF.

This chain uses TRBV7-6 with TRBJ2-7, with D possibly matching TRBD2 (6 bases). The CDR3 is made up of 17 amino acids. V lost 1 base to trimming and J lost 7 bases, with 23 bases between them. Germline V gene sequence: CDR1 SGHVS, CDR2 FNYEAQ. The CDR3 DNA sequence: TGTGCCAGCAGCTTAGTACTACCTCGGGGAGGCCCCGGGGAGCAGTACTTC. Translation: CASSLVLPRGGPGEQYF. The full variable domain, rest sourced from reference TRBV7-6 and TRBJ2-7, is GAGVSQSPRYKVTKRGQDVALRCDPISGHVSLYWYRQALGQGPEFLTYFNYEAQQDKSGLPNDRFSAERPEGSISTLTIQRTEQRDSAMYRCASSLVLPRGGPGEQYFGPGTRLTVT.

The CDR3 is CASSEGRGINYGYTF. DNA for the CDR3: TGTGCCAGCAGTGAGGGTCGGGGGATCAACTATGGCTACACCTTC. The chain carries TRBV25-1 and TRBJ1-2; D might be TRBD1 (5 bases). The CDR3 extends over 15 amino acids. The ends were cut back, 3 bases at V and 2 bases at J, with 13 bases in the middle. From germline, CDR1 is MGHDK and CDR2 SYGVNS.

J is TRBJ2-7 and V is TRBV7-9, with D possibly being TRBD1 (6 bases). The CDR3 is 13 residues long. CDR1 SEHNR and CDR2 FQNEAQ come from the germline V gene (reference sequence). V shed 8 bases and J shed 0 bases, with 11 bases lying between them. CDR3 nucleotides: TGTGCCAGCCAAGACAGGACCTCCTACGAGCAGTACTTC. It yields the protein CASQDRTSYEQYF.

This rearrangement joins TRBV4-1 to TRBJ1-3; D remains unclear. The CDR3 spans 14 residues. CDR1 MGHRA and CDR2 YSYEKL come from the germline V gene. V was shortened by 1 base and J by 3 bases, with 7 bases between the two germline ends. This chain's CDR3 is CASSQGGFGNTIYF. CDR3 DNA sequence: TGCGCCAGCAGCCAAGGAGGGTTTGGAAACACCATATATTTT.